These 26 T cell receptor beta chains originate from one sample sequenced in a study of T cell changes during pregnancy in multiple sclerosis. The protocol was immunoSEQ multiplex PCR, while the TCRdb copy is restricted to in-frame clones and leaves out a portion. Of fewer than 110,000 clones in the sample, about 91% were seen once. Sample: peripheral blood, taken after pregnancy. The receptor source for this set is a female donor with multiple sclerosis, enrolled in a pregnancy study.

The V call is TRBV28, the J call TRBJ2-1; 10 nucleotides line up with TRBD2. V trimming: 4 bases; J trimming: 4 bases; junction bases outside the gene matches: 7. The CDR3 loop spans 16 amino acids. Per germline, CDR1 MDHEN and CDR2 SYDVKM. The CDR3 DNA reads TGTGCCAGCAGTTCAAGCGGGAGGGCCATATACAATGAGCAGTTCTTC. It translates to CASSSSGRAIYNEQFF.

The V gene is TRBV27, the J gene TRBJ1-2; 8 bases align to TRBD1. The CDR3 runs to 13 residues. Germline V lookup: CDR1 MNHEY, CDR2 SMNVEV (reference sequence). V trimming: 6 bases; J trimming: 8 bases; junction bases outside the gene matches: 8. The CDR3 loop is CASRPQGARGYTF. The CDR3 coding sequence is TGTGCCAGCAGGCCCCAGGGGGCAAGGGGCTACACCTTC.

The chain couples TRBV4-1 to TRBJ2-1, with TRBD2 matching over 10 bases. The junction had 7 bases not matched to a gene; V was cut back by 4 bases and J by 4 bases. The CDR3 runs to 16 residues. Germline assignment: CDR1 MGHRA and CDR2 YSYEKL. The CDR3 protein is CASSLLGLAEYNEQFF. The CDR3 region has the DNA TGCGCCAGCAGCCTTCTCGGACTAGCGGAGTACAATGAGCAGTTCTTC.

The chain combines TRBV18 with TRBJ1-5; 7 nucleotides align to TRBD1. J lost 2 bases, V lost 4 bases, and 2 bases had no gene match. Looked up from germline, CDR1 is KGHSH and CDR2 is LQKENI. The length of the CDR3 is 14 residues. CDR3 DNA sequence: TGTGCCAGCTCACTCACAGGGGGCAATCAGCCCCAGCATTTT. Its protein is CASSLTGGNQPQHF.

V and J are TRBV4-1 and TRBJ2-7; weak D call: TRBD1 (5 bases). Deletions cut 1 base from V and 5 bases from J, with 12 bases between. The CDR3 has 14 amino acids. Per the germline V gene, CDR1 is MGHRA and CDR2 is YSYEKL. CDR3 sequence reads: CASSQAGKGDEQYF. As DNA, the CDR3 is TGCGCCAGCAGCCAAGCAGGGAAGGGCGACGAGCAGTACTTC.

V is TRBV9 and J is TRBJ1-5, with TRBD1 identical over 9 bases. The CDR3 sequence is 15 residues long. Germline V CDR1 and CDR2: SGDLS, YYNGEE. V lost 3 bases and J lost 7; bases outside the gene matches: 8. In DNA form, the CDR3 reads TGTGCCAGCAGCGCCGACGGGACAGGGCGGCAGCCCCAGCATTTT. Its translation: CASSADGTGRQPQHF.

This rearrangement joins TRBV5-4 to TRBJ2-1; 11 bases map to TRBD1. V was pared by 2 bases and J by 4 bases, with 8 bases of the junction left unmatched. Germline V lookup: CDR1 SGHNT, CDR2 YYREEE (reference sequence). CDR3 length: 17 residues. The CDR3 DNA is TGTGCCAGCAGCTTTACTCCGGGACAGGGGGTTTACAATGAGCAGTTCTTC. Translation gives CASSFTPGQGVYNEQFF.

This chain connects TRBV27 to TRBJ2-5; 8 bases are shared with TRBD2. Germline-derived CDR1 and CDR2 are MNHEY and SMNVEV (reference sequence). J lost 1 base, V lost 5 bases, and 9 bases had no gene match. The CDR3 contains 16 residues. The DNA of the CDR3 is TGTGCCAGCAGTCCTCGGCTAGCGGGCTCCCAAGAGACCCAGTACTTC. Translated, it gives CASSPRLAGSQETQYF.

V gene TRBV29-1 combines with J gene TRBJ1-1; 9 bases are shared with TRBD1. This CDR3 is 14 amino acids long. CDR1 is SQVTM and CDR2 is ANQGSEA in the germline V gene. V shed 7 bases and J 0 bases; nucleotides not matched to a gene: 6. The CDR3 DNA sequence: TGCAGCGCTTCCGGGACAGGGATGAACACTGAAGCTTTCTTT. Protein product: CSASGTGMNTEAFF. The full variable domain, completed using reference TRBV29-1 and TRBJ1-1, is SAVISQKPSRDICQRGTSLTIQCQVDSQVTMMFWYRQQPGQSLTLIATANQGSEATYESGFVIDKFPISRPNLTFSTLTVSNMSPEDSSIYLCSASGTGMNTEAFFGQGTRLTVV.

The chain carries TRBV28 and TRBJ2-7; a weak D match, TRBD2 (6 bases). The germline V gene encodes CDR1 MDHEN and CDR2 SYDVKM. V shed 6 bases and J shed 4 bases, with 16 bases lying between them. CDR3 size: 14 residues. This chain's CDR3 is CASRSRWDSYEQYF. DNA for the CDR3: TGTGCCAGCAGATCCCGTTGGGACTCTTACGAGCAGTACTTC.

The rearrangement uses TRBV6-1 and TRBJ1-2, with 8 positions matching TRBD1. Germline CDR1 and CDR2: MNHNS and SASEGT. The CDR3 sequence is 14 residues long. After removal of 5 bases from V and 8 bases from J, the junction contained 10 bases not matched to a gene. CDR3 in amino acids: CASSQTGDGAGYTF. The CDR3 nucleotides are TGTGCCAGCAGTCAGACAGGGGATGGTGCCGGCTACACCTTC.

In its sample, this clone was seen once. The rearrangement joins TRBV5-6 to TRBJ2-7; 8 bases agree with TRBD1. CDR3 length: 15 residues. Germline CDR1 is SGHDT and CDR2 is YYEEEE. J lost 2 bases, V lost 0 bases, and 4 bases had no gene match. As DNA, the CDR3 is TGTGCCAGCAGCTTGGGGACAGGGCCAGCCTACGAGCAGTACTTC. Its protein product is CASSLGTGPAYEQYF.

V gene TRBV27 combines with J gene TRBJ2-7; the D gene is possibly TRBD1 (5 bases). This CDR3 has 12 residues. Per germline, CDR1 MNHEY and CDR2 SMNVEV (reference sequence). V was cut by 6 bases and J by 7 bases, with 13 bases left in between. CDR3 DNA sequence: TGTGCCAGCAGCCTAGGGGCCGGGGAGCAGTACTTC. This gives the protein CASSLGAGEQYF.

The chain combines TRBV9 with TRBJ2-2; TRBD1 aligns across 8 bases. This CDR3 spans 16 amino acids. The V segment lost 3 bases and the J segment 3 bases; nucleotides outside the gene matches: 7. Germline values: CDR1 SGDLS, CDR2 YYNGEE. The CDR3 region is CASSEGTGRHTGELFF. The CDR3 DNA sequence: TGTGCCAGCAGCGAGGGGACAGGACGCCACACCGGGGAGCTGTTTTTT. The variable domain in full, completed from reference TRBV9 and TRBJ2-2, reads DSGVTQTPKHLITATGQRVTLRCSPRSGDLSVYWYQQSLDQGLQFLIQYYNGEERAKGNILERFSAQQFPDLHSELNLSSLELGDSALYFCASSEGTGRHTGELFFGEGSRLTVL.

This clone has a handful of counts. The chain links TRBV2 to TRBJ1-2; no reliable D call. Germline V gene data show CDR1 as SNHLY and CDR2 as FYNNEI. The CDR3 length is 12 residues. The V end lost 6 bases, the J end lost 7 bases, and 12 bases lay between the germline ends. The CDR3 nucleotides read TGTGCCAGCAGGACTCCTGGAGGTGGCTACACCTTC. It yields the protein CASRTPGGGYTF.

This sequence joins TRBV9 and TRBJ2-7, with 7 bases identical to TRBD1. Unmatched junction bases numbered 9, after V lost 4 bases and J lost 5 bases. The germline CDR1 and CDR2 sequences are SGDLS and YYNGEE. This CDR3 has 14 residues. CDR3 region: CASSPRQGMNEQYF. CDR3 nucleotide sequence: TGTGCCAGCAGCCCTCGACAGGGAATGAACGAGCAGTACTTC.

This chain connects TRBV29-1 to TRBJ1-2, with 9 positions matching TRBD1. With 3 bases clipped from V and 7 bases from J, the junction kept 9 bases outside the gene matches. CDR3 length: 14 residues. Germline CDR1 is SQVTM and CDR2 is ANQGSEA. CDR3 in amino acids: CSVEGQGIRFGYTF. The CDR3 bases are TGCAGCGTTGAGGGACAGGGAATTCGATTTGGCTACACCTTC.

V usage is TRBV7-2 and J usage is TRBJ1-4; D is ambiguous. Trimming took 2 bases from V and 0 from J, leaving 7 bases between them. The germline V gene has CDR1 SGHTA and CDR2 FQGNSA. This CDR3 has 15 amino acids. The CDR3 nucleotides are TGTGCCAGCAGCTTACAATTTGCAACTAATGAAAAACTGTTTTTT. Amino acid sequence: CASSLQFATNEKLFF.

The rearrangement links TRBV19 to TRBJ2-3, with TRBD2 identical over 11 bases. In germline, CDR1 is LNHDA, CDR2 SQIVND (reference sequence). V gave up 6 bases and J gave up 1 base; unmatched junction bases: 9. The CDR3 is made up of 17 amino acids. DNA of the CDR3: TGTGCCAGTAGACTAGCGGGAGATCCATCTGGCACAGATACGCAGTATTTT. Its protein is CASRLAGDPSGTDTQYF.

J is TRBJ1-2 and V is TRBV6-5; TRBD1 agrees at 7 bases. CDR1 is MNHEY, CDR2 SVGAGI, per germline. The CDR3 consists of 15 residues. Trimming took 5 bases from V and 2 from J; bases not matched to a gene: 8. The CDR3 loop reads CASSHGTERNYGYTF. CDR3 bases: TGTGCCAGCAGTCACGGGACAGAACGGAACTATGGCTACACCTTC.

The genes are TRBV2 and TRBJ2-3; TRBD1 matches at 10 bases. CDR1 SNHLY and CDR2 FYNNEI come from the germline V gene. Germline trimming cut 7 bases from V and 3 bases from J; bases unmatched to any gene: 10. CDR3 length: 16 amino acids. In DNA, the CDR3 is TGTGCCAGCAATTTTTTACCGGGACAGGGGACAGATACGCAGTATTTT. Residues: CASNFLPGQGTDTQYF.

The chain recombines TRBV7-2 with TRBJ2-5; 9 positions match TRBD2. Losses at the gene ends were 5 bases for V and 4 bases for J; bases not matched to a gene: 11. The CDR3 runs to 16 residues. CDR1 and CDR2 from the germline V gene are SGHTA and FQGNSA. The CDR3 DNA sequence: TGTGCCAGCAGCCACATGCGGGGGGGCGTATTAGAGACCCAGTACTTC. Its translation is CASSHMRGGVLETQYF.

The chain joins TRBV15 to TRBJ2-3; 8 nucleotides match TRBD1. Per germline, CDR1 LNHNV and CDR2 YYDKDF (reference sequence). This CDR3 is 17 amino acids long. Trimming at V came to 4 bases and at J to 2 bases, leaving 11 bases not matched to a gene. The CDR3 DNA follows: TGTGCCACCAGCAAGCTCGGGACAGGCCATTCCACAGATACGCAGTATTTT. As protein: CATSKLGTGHSTDTQYF.

This chain uses TRBV4-1 with TRBJ2-5; TRBD1 matches 8 bases. Germline V gene lookup returns CDR1 MGHRA and CDR2 YSYEKL. The junction had 7 bases not matched to a gene; V was cut back by 4 bases and J by 0 bases. CDR3 length: 16 residues. The CDR3 reads CASSPPGGQDQETQYF. DNA for the CDR3: TGCGCCAGCAGCCCCCCAGGGGGACAGGACCAAGAGACCCAGTACTTC.

The chain recombines TRBV5-1 with TRBJ2-1, with D possibly matching TRBD2 (5 bases). Germline values: CDR1 SGHRS, CDR2 YFSETQ. The CDR3 contains 15 residues. Trimming cost V 0 bases and J 3 bases, with 10 bases left between them. CDR3 nucleotide sequence: TGCGCCAGCAGCTTGGAACTAGTCAACTACAATGAGCAGTTCTTC. It translates to CASSLELVNYNEQFF. Using reference TRBV5-1 and TRBJ2-1 for the parts outside the CDR3, the full variable domain is KAGVTQTPRYLIKTRGQQVTLSCSPISGHRSVSWYQQTPGQGLQFLFEYFSETQRNKGNFPGRFSGRQFSNSRSEMNVSTLELGDSALYLCASSLELVNYNEQFFGPGTRLTVL.

The V gene is TRBV5-1, the J gene TRBJ2-7; weak D call: TRBD1 (6 bases). CDR1 and CDR2 (germline): SGHRS, YFSETQ. This CDR3 comprises 15 residues. V was pared by 7 bases and J by 0 bases, with 17 bases between. The CDR3 protein is CASSNNRASSYEQYF. The DNA for the CDR3 is TGCGCCAGCTCTAATAACAGGGCCTCCTCCTACGAGCAGTACTTC.